Here is one T cell receptor beta chain with its context. This CDR3 is built from 18 residues. Germline assignment: CDR1 SGHNT and CDR2 YYREEE (reference sequence). The V segment lost 2 bases and the J segment 9 bases; nucleotides outside the gene matches: 16. These data are taken from a study of PD-L1 blockade in urothelial cancer. Sequencing was performed with immunoSEQ multiplex PCR; in TCRdb, only in-frame clones are kept and a portion is missing. The table lists 30,000 or so clones, 80% to 90% of them singletons. This TCR was recovered from a man in his fifties or sixties with urothelial cancer. The chain recombines TRBV5-4 with TRBJ2-1; 11 nucleotides match TRBD2. The source material was PBMCs, sampled around atezolizumab (anti-PD-L1) treatment. The CDR3 DNA is TGTGCCAGCAGCTTTCGGCGCGGAATAGCGGGAGGGCGGCTTGAGCAGTTCTTC. It yields the protein CASSFRRGIAGGRLEQFF. The variable domain in full, completed from reference TRBV5-4 and TRBJ2-1, reads ETGVTQSPTHLIKTRGQQVTLRCSSQSGHNTVSWYQQALGQGPQFIFQYYREEENGRGNFPPRFSGLQFPNYSSELNVNALELDDSALYLCASSFRRGIAGGRLEQFFGPGTRLTVL.